Described below is a single T cell receptor (beta chain) sequence and its context. This sample is part of a study of blood T cell repertoires in COVID-19. As for the study in general: Specimens from acute and convalescent COVID-19 originated in the United States, Italy and Spain. PBMCs, B-cell-depleted T cells, or T cells were the source of the cDNA or gDNA that made up the material.

The length of the CDR3 is 14 residues. Germline lookup yields CDR1 SGDLS and CDR2 YYNGEE. Trimming removed 0 bases at V and 4 bases at J, with 10 bases between. Using immunoSEQ multiplex PCR, the repertoire was profiled, and TCRdb retains in-frame clones only, with some absent. The sample contains under 100,000 clones, approximately 85% of which appear only once. Sequencing input: peripheral blood. This chain connects TRBV9 to TRBJ2-5; D is perhaps TRBD2 (6 bases). The TCR sequence derives from a woman over 75 with COVID-19, enrolled during active disease. The CDR3 sequence: CASSVGRRGETQYF. The CDR3 coding sequence is TGTGCCAGCAGCGTAGGCAGGAGGGGAGAGACCCAGTACTTC.